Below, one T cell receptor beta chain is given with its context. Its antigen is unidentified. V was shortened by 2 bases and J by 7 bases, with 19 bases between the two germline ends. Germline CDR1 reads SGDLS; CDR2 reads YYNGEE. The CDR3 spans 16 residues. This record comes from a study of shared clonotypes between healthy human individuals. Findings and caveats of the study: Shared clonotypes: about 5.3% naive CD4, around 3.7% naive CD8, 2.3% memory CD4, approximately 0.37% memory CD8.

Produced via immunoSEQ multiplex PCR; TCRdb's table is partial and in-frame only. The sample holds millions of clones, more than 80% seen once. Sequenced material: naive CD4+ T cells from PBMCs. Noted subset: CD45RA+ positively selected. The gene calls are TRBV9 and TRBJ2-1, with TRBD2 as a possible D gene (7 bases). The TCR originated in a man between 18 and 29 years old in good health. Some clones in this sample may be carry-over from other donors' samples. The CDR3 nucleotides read TGTGCCAGCAGCGTGGGAGGGACATACCCGGCGAATGAGCAGTTCTTC. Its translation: CASSVGGTYPANEQFF.